The sequence of this T cell receptor beta chain was determined in a study of patients and donors after allogeneic stem cell transplantation. Germline lookup yields CDR1 KGHSH and CDR2 LQKENI. This CDR3 comprises 15 residues. Trimming removed 3 bases from V and 4 bases from J; junction bases left unmatched: 5. TCRdb ran MiXCR on the RT-PCR reads and lists one entry per CDR3 protein. The sample carries some 230,000 distinct CDR3 sequences, 12% to 15% recorded once. The rearrangement joins TRBV18 to TRBJ1-2; 10 positions agree with TRBD1. Specimen: blood, either unsorted or a sorted T cell fraction (not recorded which). The clonotype originates from a human donor who was either an allogeneic HSCT recipient or a stem cell or donor lymphocyte infusion donor (not recorded which). It is not recorded whose cells these are; they may come from a transplant donor. The CDR3 bases are TGTGCCAGCTCACCCGGGACAGGGGAAACCTATGGCTACACCTTC. This codes for CASSPGTGETYGYTF.